The sequence of this T cell receptor (beta chain) was determined in a study of T-cell reconstitution after alpha-beta-depleted transplantation in children. Construction of the TCRbeta library involved unique molecular identifiers. TCRdb ran MiXCR on the PCR reads and lists one entry per CDR3 protein. The repertoire has 700,000 to 850,000 distinct CDR3 sequences, roughly 15% of them found once; the top ten carry around 5.3%. This clonotype was counted a few times. V lost 4 bases and J 0 bases, leaving 22 bases between the germline ends. CDR1 and CDR2 (germline): SGHAT, FQDESV (reference sequence). The CDR3 sequence is 18 residues long.

The chain uses TRBV11-1 and TRBJ2-7; D call uncertain. The receptor comes from a male patient younger than 18 who had a stem cell transplant for acute lymphoblastic leukemia, so the T cells may come from the graft donor. The sequenced sample was PBMCs, mostly from graft donor cells, obtained 360 days after TCRalphabeta/CD19-depleted stem cell transplant. CDR3 nucleotide sequence: TGTGCCAGCAGCTCCGCATCCCACGGACGTCCTTACTCCTACGAGCAGTACTTC. This encodes CASSSASHGRPYSYEQYF.